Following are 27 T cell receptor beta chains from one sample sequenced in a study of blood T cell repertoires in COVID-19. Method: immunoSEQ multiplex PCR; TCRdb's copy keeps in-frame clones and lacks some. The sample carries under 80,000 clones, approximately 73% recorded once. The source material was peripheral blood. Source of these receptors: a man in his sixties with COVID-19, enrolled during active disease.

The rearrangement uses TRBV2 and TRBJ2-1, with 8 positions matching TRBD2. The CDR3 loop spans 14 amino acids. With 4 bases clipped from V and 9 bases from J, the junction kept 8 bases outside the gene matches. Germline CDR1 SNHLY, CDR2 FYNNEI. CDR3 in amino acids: CASSGVGGDGEQFF. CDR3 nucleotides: TGTGCCAGCAGTGGGGTCGGGGGGGACGGTGAGCAGTTCTTC.

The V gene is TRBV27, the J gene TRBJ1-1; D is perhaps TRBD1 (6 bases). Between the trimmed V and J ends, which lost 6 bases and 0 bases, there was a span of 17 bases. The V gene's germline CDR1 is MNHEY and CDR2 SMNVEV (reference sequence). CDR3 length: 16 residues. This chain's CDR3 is CASRLHRTALNTEAFF. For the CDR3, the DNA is TGTGCCAGCAGACTCCATAGGACAGCTTTGAACACTGAAGCTTTCTTT.

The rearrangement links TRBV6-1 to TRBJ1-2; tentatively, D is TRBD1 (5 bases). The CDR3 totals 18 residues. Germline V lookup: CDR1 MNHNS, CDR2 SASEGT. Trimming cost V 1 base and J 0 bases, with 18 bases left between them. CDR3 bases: TGTGCCAGCAGTGAAGTTGGTCTCGGACACCCAACTAACTATGGCTACACCTTC. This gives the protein CASSEVGLGHPTNYGYTF.

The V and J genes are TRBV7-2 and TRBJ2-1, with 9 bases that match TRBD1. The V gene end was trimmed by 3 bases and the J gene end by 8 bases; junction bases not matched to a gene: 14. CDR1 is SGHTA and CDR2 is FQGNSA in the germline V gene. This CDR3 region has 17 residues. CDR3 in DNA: TGTGCCAGCAGCTTCCATGGAGGACAGGGGACAGGCGATGAGCAGTTCTTC. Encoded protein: CASSFHGGQGTGDEQFF.

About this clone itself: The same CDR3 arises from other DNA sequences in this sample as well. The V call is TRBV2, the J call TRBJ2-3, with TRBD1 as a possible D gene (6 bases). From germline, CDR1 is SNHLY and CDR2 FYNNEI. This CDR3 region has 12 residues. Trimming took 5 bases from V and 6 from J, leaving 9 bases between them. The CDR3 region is CASSLDRDTQYF. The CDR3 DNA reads TGTGCCAGCAGTCTCGACAGGGATACGCAGTATTTT.

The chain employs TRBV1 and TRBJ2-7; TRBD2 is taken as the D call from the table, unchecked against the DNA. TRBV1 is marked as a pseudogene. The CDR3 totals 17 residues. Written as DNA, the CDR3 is TGCACCAGCAGCCAAACTAGCGGGGGGCCACTTTACTACGAGCAGTACTTC. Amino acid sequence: CTSSQTSGGPLYYEQYF.

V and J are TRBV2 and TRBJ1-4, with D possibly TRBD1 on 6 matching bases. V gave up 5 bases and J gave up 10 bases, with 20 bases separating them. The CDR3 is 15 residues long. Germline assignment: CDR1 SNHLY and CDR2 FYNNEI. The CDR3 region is CASSQESQGFGKLFF. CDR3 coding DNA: TGTGCCAGCAGTCAAGAATCACAGGGATTCGGAAAACTGTTTTTT.

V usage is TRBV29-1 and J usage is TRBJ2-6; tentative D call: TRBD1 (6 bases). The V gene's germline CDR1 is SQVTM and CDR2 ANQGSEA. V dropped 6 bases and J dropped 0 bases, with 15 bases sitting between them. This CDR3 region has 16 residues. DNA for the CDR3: TGCAGCGTCTCCCGGGACACCGACTCTGGGGCCAACGTCCTGACTTTC. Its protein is CSVSRDTDSGANVLTF. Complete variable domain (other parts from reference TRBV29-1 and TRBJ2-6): SAVISQKPSRDICQRGTSLTIQCQVDSQVTMMFWYRQQPGQSLTLIATANQGSEATYESGFVIDKFPISRPNLTFSTLTVSNMSPEDSSIYLCSVSRDTDSGANVLTFGAGSRLTVL.

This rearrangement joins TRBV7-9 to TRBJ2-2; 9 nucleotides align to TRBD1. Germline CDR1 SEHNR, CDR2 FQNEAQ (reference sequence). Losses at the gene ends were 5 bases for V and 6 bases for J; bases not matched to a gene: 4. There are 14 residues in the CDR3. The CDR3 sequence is CASSPGQGAGELFF. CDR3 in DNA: TGTGCCAGCAGCCCGGGACAGGGTGCCGGGGAGCTGTTTTTT.

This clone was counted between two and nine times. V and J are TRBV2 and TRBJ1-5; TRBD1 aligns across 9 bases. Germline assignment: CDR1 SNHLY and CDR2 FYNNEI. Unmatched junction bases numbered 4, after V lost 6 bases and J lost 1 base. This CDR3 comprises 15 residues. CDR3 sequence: CASRPTGGSNQPQHF. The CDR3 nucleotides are TGTGCCAGCAGGCCTACAGGGGGCAGCAATCAGCCCCAGCATTTT.

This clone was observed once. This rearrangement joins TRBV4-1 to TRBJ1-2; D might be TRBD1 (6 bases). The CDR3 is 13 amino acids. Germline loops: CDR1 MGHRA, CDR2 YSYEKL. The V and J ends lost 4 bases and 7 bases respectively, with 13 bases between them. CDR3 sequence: CASSLAGAVGYTF. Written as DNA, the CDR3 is TGCGCCAGCAGCCTGGCAGGGGCCGTTGGCTACACCTTC.

The CDR3 region is CASSLEGLAQETQYF. The CDR3 nucleotides read TGTGCCAGCAGCTTAGAGGGACTCGCCCAAGAGACCCAGTACTTC. The chain combines TRBV7-9 with TRBJ2-5, with D perhaps TRBD2 (6 bases). This CDR3 is built from 15 residues. Trimming left V 1 base short and J 1 base short, with 10 bases between. The germline V gene encodes CDR1 SEHNR and CDR2 FQNEAQ (reference sequence).

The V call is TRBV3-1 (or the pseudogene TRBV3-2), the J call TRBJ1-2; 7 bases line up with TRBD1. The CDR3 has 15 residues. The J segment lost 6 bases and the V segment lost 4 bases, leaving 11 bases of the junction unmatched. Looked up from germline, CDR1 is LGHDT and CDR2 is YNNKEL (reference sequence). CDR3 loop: CASSPTQDREDGYTF. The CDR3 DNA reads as TGTGCCAGCAGCCCGACCCAAGACAGGGAGGATGGCTACACCTTC.

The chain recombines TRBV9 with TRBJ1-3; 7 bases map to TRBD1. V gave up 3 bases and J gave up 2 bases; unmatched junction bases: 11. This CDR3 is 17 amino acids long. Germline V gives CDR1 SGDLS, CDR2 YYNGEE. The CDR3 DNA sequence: TGTGCCAGCAGCGGGGCCTCGACAGGGCATACTGGAAACACCATATATTTT. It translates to CASSGASTGHTGNTIYF. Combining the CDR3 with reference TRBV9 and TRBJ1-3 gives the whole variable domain DSGVTQTPKHLITATGQRVTLRCSPRSGDLSVYWYQQSLDQGLQFLIQYYNGEERAKGNILERFSAQQFPDLHSELNLSSLELGDSALYFCASSGASTGHTGNTIYFGEGSWLTVV.

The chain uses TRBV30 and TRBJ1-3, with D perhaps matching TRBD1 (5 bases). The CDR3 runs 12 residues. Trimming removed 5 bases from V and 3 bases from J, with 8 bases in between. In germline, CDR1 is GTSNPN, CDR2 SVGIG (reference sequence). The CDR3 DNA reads TGTGCCTGGCGGGGGGATGGAAACACCATATATTTT. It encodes CAWRGDGNTIYF.

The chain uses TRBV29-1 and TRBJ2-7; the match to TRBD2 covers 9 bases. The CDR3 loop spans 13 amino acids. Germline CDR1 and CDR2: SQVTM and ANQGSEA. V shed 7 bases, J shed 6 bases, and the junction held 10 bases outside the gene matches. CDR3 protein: CSGYSSGSSEQYF. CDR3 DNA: TGCAGCGGATATAGTAGCGGGAGCAGCGAGCAGTACTTC.

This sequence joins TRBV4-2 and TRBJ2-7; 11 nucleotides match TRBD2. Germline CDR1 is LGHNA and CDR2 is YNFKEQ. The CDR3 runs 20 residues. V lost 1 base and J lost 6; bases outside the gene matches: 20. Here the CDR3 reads CASSQARQLAGELDSGEQYF. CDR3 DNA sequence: TGTGCCAGCAGCCAAGCCCGACAACTAGCGGGAGAGCTAGACTCGGGCGAGCAGTACTTC.

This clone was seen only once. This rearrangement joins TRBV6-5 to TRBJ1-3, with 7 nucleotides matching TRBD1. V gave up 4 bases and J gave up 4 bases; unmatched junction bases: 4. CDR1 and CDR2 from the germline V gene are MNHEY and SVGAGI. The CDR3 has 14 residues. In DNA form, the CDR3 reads TGTGCCAGCAGTTCCCCGGGACAGGGAAACACCATATATTTT. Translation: CASSSPGQGNTIYF.

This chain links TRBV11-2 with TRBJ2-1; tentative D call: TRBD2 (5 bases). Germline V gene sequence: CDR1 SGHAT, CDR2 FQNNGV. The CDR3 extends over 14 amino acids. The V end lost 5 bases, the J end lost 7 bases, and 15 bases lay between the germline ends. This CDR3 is CASSPSMTGNEQFF. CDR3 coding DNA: TGTGCCAGCAGCCCCTCCATGACGGGGAATGAGCAGTTCTTC.

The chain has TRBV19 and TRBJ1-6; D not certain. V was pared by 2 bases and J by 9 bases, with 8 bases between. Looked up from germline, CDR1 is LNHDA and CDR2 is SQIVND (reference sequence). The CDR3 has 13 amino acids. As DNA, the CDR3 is TGTGCCAGTAGTATAAAGGGAGGTTCACCCCTCCACTTT. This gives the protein CASSIKGGSPLHF. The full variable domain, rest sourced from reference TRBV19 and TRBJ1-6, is DGGITQSPKYLFRKEGQNVTLSCEQNLNHDAMYWYRQDPGQGLRLIYYSQIVNDFQKGDIAEGYSVSREKKESFPLTVTSAQKNPTAFYLCASSIKGGSPLHFGNGTRLTVT.

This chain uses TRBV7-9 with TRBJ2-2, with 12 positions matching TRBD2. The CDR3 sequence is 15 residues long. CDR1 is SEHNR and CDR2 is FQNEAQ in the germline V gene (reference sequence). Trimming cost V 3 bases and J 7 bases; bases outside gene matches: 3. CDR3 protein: CASSFRTSGIGELFF. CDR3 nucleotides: TGTGCCAGCAGCTTTCGGACTAGCGGGATCGGGGAGCTGTTTTTT.

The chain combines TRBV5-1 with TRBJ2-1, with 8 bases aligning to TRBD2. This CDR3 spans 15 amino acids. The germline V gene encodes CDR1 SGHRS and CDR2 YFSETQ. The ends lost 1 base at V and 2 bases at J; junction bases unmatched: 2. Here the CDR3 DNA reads TGCGCCAGCAGCTTGACTAGCGGACCCTACAATGAGCAGTTCTTC. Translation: CASSLTSGPYNEQFF. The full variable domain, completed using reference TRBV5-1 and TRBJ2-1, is KAGVTQTPRYLIKTRGQQVTLSCSPISGHRSVSWYQQTPGQGLQFLFEYFSETQRNKGNFPGRFSGRQFSNSRSEMNVSTLELGDSALYLCASSLTSGPYNEQFFGPGTRLTVL.

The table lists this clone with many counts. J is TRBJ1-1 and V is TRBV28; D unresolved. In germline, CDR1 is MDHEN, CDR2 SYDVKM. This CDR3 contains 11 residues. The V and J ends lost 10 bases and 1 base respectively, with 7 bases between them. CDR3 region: CATWRNTEAFF. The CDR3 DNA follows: TGTGCCACTTGGAGGAACACTGAAGCTTTCTTT.

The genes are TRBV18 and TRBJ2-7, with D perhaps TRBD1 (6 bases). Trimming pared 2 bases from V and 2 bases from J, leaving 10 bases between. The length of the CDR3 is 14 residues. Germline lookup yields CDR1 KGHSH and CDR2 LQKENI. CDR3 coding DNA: TGTGCCAGCTCACCAGGGGGCGGAGCCTACGAGCAGTACTTC. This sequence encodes CASSPGGGAYEQYF.

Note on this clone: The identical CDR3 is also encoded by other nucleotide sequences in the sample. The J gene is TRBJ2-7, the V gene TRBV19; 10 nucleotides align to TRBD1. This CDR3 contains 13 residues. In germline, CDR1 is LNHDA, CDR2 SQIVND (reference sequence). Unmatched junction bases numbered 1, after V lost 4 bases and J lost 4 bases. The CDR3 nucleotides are TGTGCCAGTAGTAGGGGACAGGGGTACGAGCAGTACTTC. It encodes CASSRGQGYEQYF.

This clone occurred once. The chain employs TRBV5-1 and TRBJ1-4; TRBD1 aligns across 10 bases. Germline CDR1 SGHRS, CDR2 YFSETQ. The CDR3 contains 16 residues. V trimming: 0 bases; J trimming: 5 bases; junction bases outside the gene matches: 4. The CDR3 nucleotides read TGCGCCAGCAGCTTGGATCGGGACAGGGGAAATGAAAAACTGTTTTTT. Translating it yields CASSLDRDRGNEKLFF.

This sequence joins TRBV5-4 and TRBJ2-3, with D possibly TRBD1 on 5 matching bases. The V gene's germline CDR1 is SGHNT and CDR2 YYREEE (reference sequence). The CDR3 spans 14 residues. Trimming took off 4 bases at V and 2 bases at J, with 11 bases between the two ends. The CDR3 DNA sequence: TGTGCCAGCAGCCCACCCGGACACACAGATACGCAGTATTTT. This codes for CASSPPGHTDTQYF.